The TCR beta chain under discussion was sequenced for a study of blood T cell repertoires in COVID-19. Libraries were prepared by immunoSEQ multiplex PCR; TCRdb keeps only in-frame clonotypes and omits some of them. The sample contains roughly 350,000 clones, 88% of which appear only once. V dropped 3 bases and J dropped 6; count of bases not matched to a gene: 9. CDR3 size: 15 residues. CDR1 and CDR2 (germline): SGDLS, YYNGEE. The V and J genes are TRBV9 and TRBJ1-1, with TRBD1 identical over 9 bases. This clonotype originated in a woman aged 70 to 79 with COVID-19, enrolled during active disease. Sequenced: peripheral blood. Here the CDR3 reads CASSARTGVGAEAFF. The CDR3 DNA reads TGTGCCAGCAGCGCCCGGACAGGGGTAGGCGCTGAAGCTTTCTTT.